The sequence of this T cell receptor beta chain was determined in a study of T cell responses to AZD1222 COVID-19 vaccine. Clones were sequenced by immunoSEQ multiplex PCR, and TCRdb holds only the in-frame ones, with some missing. This sample's table reports some 150,000 clones. Comment on this clone: As yet, its antigen is unknown.

Germline CDR1 and CDR2: SGHTA and FQGTGA. Trimming left V 6 bases short and J 3 bases short, with 15 bases between. This CDR3 is 15 amino acids long. The study, taken as a whole, reports: Only a handful of people who got AZD1222 tested seropositive at baseline.

The material sequenced was peripheral blood. The V gene is TRBV7-3, the J gene TRBJ2-4, with D possibly TRBD2 on 6 matching bases. The TCR sequence derives from an adult in good health. The CDR3 sequence is CASSLGGASKNIQYF. The CDR3 DNA sequence: TGTGCCAGCAGTTTGGGGGGTGCCAGCAAAAACATTCAGTACTTC.